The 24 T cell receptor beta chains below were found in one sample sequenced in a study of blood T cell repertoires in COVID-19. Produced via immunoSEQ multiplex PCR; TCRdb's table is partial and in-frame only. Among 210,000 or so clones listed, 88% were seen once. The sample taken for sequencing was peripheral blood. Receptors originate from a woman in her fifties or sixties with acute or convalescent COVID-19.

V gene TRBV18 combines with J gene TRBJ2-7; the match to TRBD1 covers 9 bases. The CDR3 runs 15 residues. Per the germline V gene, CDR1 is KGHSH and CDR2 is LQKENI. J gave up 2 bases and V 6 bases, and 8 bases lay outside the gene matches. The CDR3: CASSLRDRETYEQYF. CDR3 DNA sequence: TGTGCCAGCTCGCTCCGGGACAGGGAAACCTACGAGCAGTACTTC.

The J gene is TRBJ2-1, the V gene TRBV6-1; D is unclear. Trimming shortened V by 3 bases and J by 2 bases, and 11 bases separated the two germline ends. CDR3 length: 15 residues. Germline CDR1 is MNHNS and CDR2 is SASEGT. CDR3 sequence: CASSEVRGTYNEQFF. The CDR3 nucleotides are TGTGCCAGCAGTGAGGTGAGAGGAACCTACAATGAGCAGTTCTTC.

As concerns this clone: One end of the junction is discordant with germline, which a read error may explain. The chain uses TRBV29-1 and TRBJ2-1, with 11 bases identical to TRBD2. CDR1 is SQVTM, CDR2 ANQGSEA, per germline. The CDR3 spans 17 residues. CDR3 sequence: CSVEGASGRSGYNEQFF. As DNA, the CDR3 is TGCAGCGTCGAAGGTGCTAGCGGGAGGTCGGGGTACAATGAGCAGTTCTTC.

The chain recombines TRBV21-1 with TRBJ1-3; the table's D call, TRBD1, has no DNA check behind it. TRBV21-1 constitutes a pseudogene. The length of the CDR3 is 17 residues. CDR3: CASSTRQGQDGGNTIYF. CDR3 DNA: TGTGCCAGCAGCACACGCCAAGGACAGGACGGCGGAAACACCATATATTTT.

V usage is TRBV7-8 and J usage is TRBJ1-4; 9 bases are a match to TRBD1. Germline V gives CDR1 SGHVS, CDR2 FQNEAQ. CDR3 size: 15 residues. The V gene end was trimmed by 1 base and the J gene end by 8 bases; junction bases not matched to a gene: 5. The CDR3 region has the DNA TGTGCCAGCAGCTTAGAAGGGACAGGGTACGAAAAACTGTTTTTT. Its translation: CASSLEGTGYEKLFF.

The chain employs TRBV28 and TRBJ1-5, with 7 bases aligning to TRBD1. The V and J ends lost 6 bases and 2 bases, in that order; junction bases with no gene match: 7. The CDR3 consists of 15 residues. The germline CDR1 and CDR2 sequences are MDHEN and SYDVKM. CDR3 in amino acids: CASRNRGVGNQPQHF. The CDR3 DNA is TGTGCCAGCAGAAACAGGGGTGTGGGCAATCAGCCCCAGCATTTT.

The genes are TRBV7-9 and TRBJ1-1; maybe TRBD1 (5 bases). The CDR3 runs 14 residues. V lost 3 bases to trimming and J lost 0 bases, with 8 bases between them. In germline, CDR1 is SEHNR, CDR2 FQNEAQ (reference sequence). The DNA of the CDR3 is TGTGCCAGCAGCTTCAGGGTACTGAACACTGAAGCTTTCTTT. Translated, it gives CASSFRVLNTEAFF.

CDR3 in amino acids: CASNQAGLAGGGNEQFF. CDR3 DNA sequence: TGCGCCAGCAACCAGGCAGGACTAGCGGGGGGAGGAAATGAGCAGTTCTTC. This chain links TRBV10-2 with TRBJ2-1; 14 bases line up with TRBD2. The CDR3 is 17 amino acids. The germline gives CDR1 WSHSY, CDR2 SAAADI. The ends lost 7 bases at V and 7 bases at J; junction bases unmatched: 12.

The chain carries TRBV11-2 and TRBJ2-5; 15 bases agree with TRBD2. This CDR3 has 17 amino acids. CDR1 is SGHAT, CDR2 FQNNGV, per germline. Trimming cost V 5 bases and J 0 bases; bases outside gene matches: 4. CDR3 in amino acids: CASSGGLAGGYQETQYF. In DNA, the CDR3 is TGTGCCAGCAGCGGGGGACTAGCGGGAGGCTACCAAGAGACCCAGTACTTC.

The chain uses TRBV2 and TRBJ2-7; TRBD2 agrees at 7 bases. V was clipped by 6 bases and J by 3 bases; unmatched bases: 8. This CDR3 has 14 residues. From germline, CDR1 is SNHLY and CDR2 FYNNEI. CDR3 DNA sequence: TGTGCCAGCAGAACCAGAGCGGGAAGCTACGAGCAGTACTTC. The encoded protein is CASRTRAGSYEQYF. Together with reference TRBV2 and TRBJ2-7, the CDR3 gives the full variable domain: EPEVTQTPSHQVTQMGQEVILRCVPISNHLYFYWYRQILGQKVEFLVSFYNNEISEKSEIFDDQFSVERPDGSNFTLKIRSTKLEDSAMYFCASRTRAGSYEQYFGPGTRLTVT.

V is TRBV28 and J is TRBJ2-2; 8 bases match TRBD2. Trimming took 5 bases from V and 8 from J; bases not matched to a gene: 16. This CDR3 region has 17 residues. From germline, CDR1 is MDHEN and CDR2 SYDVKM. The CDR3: CASSPPSGISGKGELFF. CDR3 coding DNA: TGTGCCAGCAGTCCCCCCTCAGGAATTAGCGGGAAGGGGGAGCTGTTTTTT.

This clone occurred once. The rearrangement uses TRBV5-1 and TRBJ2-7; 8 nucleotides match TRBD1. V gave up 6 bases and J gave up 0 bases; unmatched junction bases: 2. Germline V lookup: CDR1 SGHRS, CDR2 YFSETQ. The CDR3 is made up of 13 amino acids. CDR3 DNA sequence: TGCGCCAGCAACAGGGGGAGCTCCTACGAGCAGTACTTC. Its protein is CASNRGSSYEQYF.

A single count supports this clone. CDR3: CASKELNSPLHF. The CDR3 nucleotides read TGTGCCAGCAAAGAACTGAATTCACCCCTCCACTTT. The gene calls are TRBV28 and TRBJ1-6, with D hard to call. The CDR3 runs 12 residues. Per the germline V gene, CDR1 is MDHEN and CDR2 is SYDVKM. V was shortened by 7 bases and J by 7 bases, with 8 bases between the two germline ends.

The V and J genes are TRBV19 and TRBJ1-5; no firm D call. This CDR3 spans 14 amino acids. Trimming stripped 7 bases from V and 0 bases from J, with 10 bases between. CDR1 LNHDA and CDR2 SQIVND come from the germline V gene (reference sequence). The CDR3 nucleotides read TGTGCCAGTAAGAAAGTCTATAGCAATCAGCCCCAGCATTTT. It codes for CASKKVYSNQPQHF.

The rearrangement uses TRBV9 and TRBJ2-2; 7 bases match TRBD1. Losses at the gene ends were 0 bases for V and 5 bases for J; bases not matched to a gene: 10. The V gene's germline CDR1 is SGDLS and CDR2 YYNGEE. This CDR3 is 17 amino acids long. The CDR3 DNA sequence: TGTGCCAGCAGCGTAGGAGACAGGGCGCCCTTTACCGGGGAGCTGTTTTTT. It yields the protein CASSVGDRAPFTGELFF.

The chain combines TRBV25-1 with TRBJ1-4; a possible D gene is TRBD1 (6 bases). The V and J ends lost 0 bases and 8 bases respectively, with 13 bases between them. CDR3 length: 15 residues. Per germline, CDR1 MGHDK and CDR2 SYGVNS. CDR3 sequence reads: CASSEYGGAREKLFF. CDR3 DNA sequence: TGTGCCAGCAGTGAATATGGGGGGGCTAGGGAAAAACTGTTTTTT.

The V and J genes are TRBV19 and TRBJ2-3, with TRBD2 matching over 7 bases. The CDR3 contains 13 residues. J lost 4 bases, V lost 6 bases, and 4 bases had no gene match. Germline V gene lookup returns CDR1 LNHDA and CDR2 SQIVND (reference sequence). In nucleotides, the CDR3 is TGTGCCAGTAGGATCCGGGGGGCAGATACGCAGTATTTT. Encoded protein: CASRIRGADTQYF.

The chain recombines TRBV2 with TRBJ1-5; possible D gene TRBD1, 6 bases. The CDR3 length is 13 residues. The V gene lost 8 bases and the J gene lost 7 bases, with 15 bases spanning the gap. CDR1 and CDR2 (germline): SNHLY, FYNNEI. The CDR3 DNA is TGTGCCAGCCACAGGGTTGTATACCAGCCCCAGCATTTT. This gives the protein CASHRVVYQPQHF.

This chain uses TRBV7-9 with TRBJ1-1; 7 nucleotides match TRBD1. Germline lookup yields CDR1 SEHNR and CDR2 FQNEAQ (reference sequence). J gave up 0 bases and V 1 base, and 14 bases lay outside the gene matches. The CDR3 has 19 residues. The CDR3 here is CASSLGLRRQGNMNTEAFF. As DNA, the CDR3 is TGTGCCAGCAGCTTAGGGCTTAGGCGACAGGGAAACATGAACACTGAAGCTTTCTTT.

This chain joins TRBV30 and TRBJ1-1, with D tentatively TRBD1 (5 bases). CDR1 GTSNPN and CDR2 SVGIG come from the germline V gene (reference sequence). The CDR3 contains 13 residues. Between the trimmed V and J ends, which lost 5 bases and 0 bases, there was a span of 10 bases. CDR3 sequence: CAWDSYMNTEAFF. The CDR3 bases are TGTGCCTGGGACAGCTACATGAACACTGAAGCTTTCTTT.

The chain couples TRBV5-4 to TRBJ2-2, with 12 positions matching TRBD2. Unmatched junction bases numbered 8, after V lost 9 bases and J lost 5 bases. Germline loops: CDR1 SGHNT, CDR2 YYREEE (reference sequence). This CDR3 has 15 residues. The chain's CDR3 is CAIQRTSGKTGELFF. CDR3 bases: TGTGCCATCCAGCGGACTAGCGGGAAGACCGGGGAGCTGTTTTTT.

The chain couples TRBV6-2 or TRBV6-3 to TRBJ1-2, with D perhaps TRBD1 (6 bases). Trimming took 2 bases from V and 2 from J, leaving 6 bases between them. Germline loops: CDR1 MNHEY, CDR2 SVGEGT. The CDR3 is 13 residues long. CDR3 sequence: CASSYGTNYGYTF. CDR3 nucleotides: TGTGCCAGCAGTTACGGGACAAACTATGGCTACACCTTC.

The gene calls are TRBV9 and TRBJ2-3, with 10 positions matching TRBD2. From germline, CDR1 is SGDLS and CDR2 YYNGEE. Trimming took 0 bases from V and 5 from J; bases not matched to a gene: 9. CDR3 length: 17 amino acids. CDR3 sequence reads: CASSVAQASGGQDTQYF. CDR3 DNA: TGTGCCAGCAGCGTAGCGCAAGCTAGCGGGGGCCAAGATACGCAGTATTTT.

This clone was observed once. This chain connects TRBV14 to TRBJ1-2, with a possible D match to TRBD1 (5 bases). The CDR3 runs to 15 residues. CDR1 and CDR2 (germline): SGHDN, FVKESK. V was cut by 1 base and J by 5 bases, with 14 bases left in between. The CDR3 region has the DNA TGTGCCAGCAGCCAAGCCCAAGCTGGGGGGTATGGCTACACCTTC. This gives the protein CASSQAQAGGYGYTF.